The 24 T cell receptor beta chains presented below share a single source sample, sequenced in a study of blood T cell repertoires in COVID-19. TCRdb keeps only in-frame clones here, not all; method: immunoSEQ multiplex PCR. Among 170,000 or so clones listed, around 84% were seen once. The sequencing sample was made of peripheral blood. The receptors here all came from a man between 60 and 75 years old with COVID-19, enrolled during active disease.

The chain uses TRBV7-9 and TRBJ1-1; tentative D call: TRBD1 (5 bases). This CDR3 contains 15 residues. The germline V gene encodes CDR1 SEHNR and CDR2 FQNEAQ (reference sequence). Trimming removed 5 bases from V and 0 bases from J, with 13 bases in between. This CDR3 is CASSPGWTLNTEAFF. CDR3 nucleotides: TGTGCCAGCAGCCCAGGGTGGACACTGAACACTGAAGCTTTCTTT.

J is TRBJ1-4 and V is TRBV6-5; perhaps TRBD1 as D (6 bases). Germline V gene sequence: CDR1 MNHEY, CDR2 SVGAGI. The germline V and J ends were trimmed by 2 bases and 3 bases, with 7 bases remaining between them. The CDR3 spans 14 residues. CDR3 amino acids: CASSYGGSNEKLFF. Here the CDR3 DNA reads TGTGCCAGCAGTTACGGGGGCTCTAATGAAAAACTGTTTTTT.

The chain uses TRBV10-3 and TRBJ2-1; 9 positions agree with TRBD2. CDR1 ENHRY and CDR2 SYGVKD come from the germline V gene. J gave up 4 bases and V 0 bases, and 1 base lay outside the gene matches. The CDR3 length is 15 residues. CDR3 sequence (DNA): TGTGCCATCAGTGAGTCGAGCGGGGGGTACAATGAGCAGTTCTTC. Amino acids: CAISESSGGYNEQFF.

The chain employs TRBV5-4 and TRBJ2-5; 8 positions match TRBD1. The CDR3 contains 14 residues. Trimming took 0 bases from V and 2 from J; bases not matched to a gene: 0. Germline V gives CDR1 SGHNT, CDR2 YYREEE (reference sequence). The CDR3 bases are TGTGCCAGCAGCTTGGACAGGGGGCAAGAGACCCAGTACTTC. This translates into CASSLDRGQETQYF.

The rearrangement uses TRBV3-1 (or the pseudogene TRBV3-2) and TRBJ1-2, with 7 bases matching TRBD1. Germline CDR1 is LGHDT and CDR2 is YNNKEL (reference sequence). The CDR3 spans 15 residues. With V trimmed by 2 bases and J by 6 bases, 9 bases remained unmatched. Written as DNA, the CDR3 is TGTGCCAGCAGCCAACAACCCGGGACAGATAATGGCTACACCTTC. Protein product: CASSQQPGTDNGYTF.

The rearrangement uses TRBV13 and TRBJ1-2; the D is unclear. With 7 bases removed from V and 1 base from J, the gap between germline ends came to 13 bases. The CDR3 consists of 14 residues. Germline values: CDR1 PRHDT, CDR2 FYEKMQ (reference sequence). CDR3 region: CASTMNGGNYGYTF. The CDR3 DNA follows: TGTGCCAGCACAATGAATGGAGGTAACTATGGCTACACCTTC. The full variable domain, completed using reference TRBV13 and TRBJ1-2, is AAGVIQSPRHLIKEKRETATLKCYPIPRHDTVYWYQQGPGQDPQFLISFYEKMQSDKGSIPDRFSAQQFSDYHSELNMSSLELGDSALYFCASTMNGGNYGYTFGSGTRLTVV.

This chain connects TRBV18 to TRBJ1-2; TRBD1 agrees at 7 bases. Unmatched junction bases numbered 5, after V lost 3 bases and J lost 4 bases. The CDR3 is 14 residues long. CDR1 and CDR2 from the germline V gene are KGHSH and LQKENI. DNA of the CDR3: TGTGCCAGCTCACCTAATCGACAGGGCTATGGCTACACCTTC. Its translation: CASSPNRQGYGYTF.

The CDR3 sequence: CASSETGGDQPQHF. Written as DNA, the CDR3 is TGTGCCAGCAGTGAGACAGGGGGCGATCAGCCCCAGCATTTT. The rearrangement links TRBV6-1 to TRBJ1-5, with 10 bases fitting TRBD1. CDR1 and CDR2 from the germline V gene are MNHNS and SASEGT. V was clipped by 3 bases and J by 5 bases; unmatched bases: 1. The CDR3 covers 14 residues.

The gene calls are TRBV6-5 and TRBJ2-2, with 7 bases lining up with TRBD2. CDR3 length: 14 residues. The V and J ends lost 6 bases and 2 bases, in that order; junction bases with no gene match: 3. Looked up from germline, CDR1 is MNHEY and CDR2 is SVGAGI. The CDR3 DNA reads TGTGCCAGCAGAGGGGAGGGAAACACCGGGGAGCTGTTTTTT. Amino acid sequence: CASRGEGNTGELFF.

This clone was counted once. The chain combines TRBV6-5 with TRBJ1-1, with no clear D. The CDR3 spans 13 residues. V was shortened by 4 bases and J by 4 bases, with 10 bases between the two germline ends. Germline CDR1 MNHEY, CDR2 SVGAGI. CDR3 sequence: CASSFGSGTEAFF. The CDR3, as DNA: TGTGCCAGCAGTTTTGGATCGGGCACTGAAGCTTTCTTT.

The rearrangement links TRBV5-1 to TRBJ2-5; D is possibly TRBD2 (7 bases). Trimming shortened V by 4 bases and J by 4 bases, and 14 bases separated the two germline ends. Germline V lookup: CDR1 SGHRS, CDR2 YFSETQ. The CDR3 has 14 amino acids. The CDR3 DNA is TGCGCCAGCAGCGTGGGGGGGCTTCGAGAGACCCAGTACTTC. As protein: CASSVGGLRETQYF.

The chain combines TRBV6-6 with TRBJ1-1; D might be TRBD1 (6 bases). CDR1 and CDR2 (germline): MNHNY, SVGAGI (reference sequence). CDR3 length: 13 amino acids. V was clipped by 4 bases and J by 6 bases, with 12 bases between them. This CDR3 is CASSLVQGPEAFF. The CDR3 bases are TGTGCCAGCAGTTTAGTCCAGGGGCCTGAAGCTTTCTTT.

This clone appeared a single time. J is TRBJ1-6 and V is TRBV2; D ambiguous. Trimming pared 1 base from V and 7 bases from J, leaving 11 bases between. Germline-derived CDR1 and CDR2 are SNHLY and FYNNEI. The length of the CDR3 is 15 residues. The CDR3 here is CASSEEGGKNSPLHF. CDR3 DNA: TGTGCCAGCAGTGAAGAGGGAGGGAAGAATTCACCCCTCCACTTT.

This clone was counted once. The chain combines TRBV20-1 with TRBJ2-3, with 8 bases fitting TRBD2. Germline assignment: CDR1 DFQATT and CDR2 SNEGSKA (reference sequence). Germline trimming cut 3 bases from V and 4 bases from J; bases unmatched to any gene: 12. The CDR3 is 16 residues long. The CDR3 DNA is TGCAGTGCTAGTGATTCTCAGGGACTAGGTGCAGATACGCAGTATTTT. Protein: CSASDSQGLGADTQYF.

J is TRBJ2-7 and V is TRBV6-2 or TRBV6-3; D gene uncertain. The length of the CDR3 is 13 residues. Germline CDR1 MNHEY, CDR2 SVGEGT. The ends were cut back, 2 bases at V and 3 bases at J, with 8 bases in the middle. The CDR3 sequence: CASSYPPNYEQYF. The CDR3 bases are TGTGCCAGCAGTTACCCCCCCAACTACGAGCAGTACTTC.

This clone was recorded at least ten times. In DNA, the CDR3 is TGTGCCAGCAGCCCACTCAAGAAGGGACAGGGCCCCTATGGCTACACCTTC. Amino acids: CASSPLKKGQGPYGYTF. The gene calls are TRBV11-2 and TRBJ1-2; TRBD1 matches 9 bases. The CDR3 totals 17 residues. Germline V gene data show CDR1 as SGHAT and CDR2 as FQNNGV. Trimming at V came to 5 bases and at J to 4 bases, leaving 14 bases not matched to a gene.

This clone was seen a single time. J is TRBJ1-3 and V is TRBV7-2, with no clear D. The CDR3 has 13 residues. The V end was cut by 1 base, the J end by 4 bases, with 5 bases between. The V gene's germline CDR1 is SGHTA and CDR2 FQGNSA. CDR3 sequence: CASSLVAGNTIYF. CDR3 sequence (DNA): TGTGCCAGCAGCTTAGTCGCGGGAAACACCATATATTTT.

The genes are TRBV5-6 and TRBJ2-7; 9 bases align to TRBD2. Losses at the gene ends were 4 bases for V and 2 bases for J; bases not matched to a gene: 1. This CDR3 region has 13 residues. CDR1 is SGHDT and CDR2 is YYEEEE in the germline V gene. CDR3 sequence: CASSQRGAYEQYF. The CDR3 DNA sequence: TGTGCCAGCAGCCAGCGGGGGGCCTACGAGCAGTACTTC.

As regards this clone: Germline and junction disagree at one end, which may indicate a read error. This sequence joins TRBV10-1 and TRBJ1-1; a possible D gene is TRBD1 (5 bases). This CDR3 has 14 residues. CDR1 is WNHNN and CDR2 is SYGVQD in the germline V gene (reference sequence). CDR3 DNA: TGCGCCAGCAGTGAGCCAGGGTTGAAAACTGAAGCTTTCTTT. This sequence encodes CASSEPGLKTEAFF.

This rearrangement joins TRBV7-2 to TRBJ1-1, with a weak D call TRBD1 (5 bases). Trimming took 4 bases from V and 0 from J, leaving 18 bases between them. Per germline, CDR1 SGHTA and CDR2 FQGNSA. This CDR3 has 17 amino acids. CDR3 sequence reads: CASSSTSQGVMNTEAFF. The DNA for the CDR3 is TGTGCCAGCAGCTCGACGTCCCAGGGCGTTATGAACACTGAAGCTTTCTTT.

V gene TRBV7-3 combines with J gene TRBJ2-1; 11 bases match TRBD2. The junction had 6 bases not matched to a gene; V was cut back by 5 bases and J by 6 bases. Germline V lookup: CDR1 SGHTA, CDR2 FQGTGA. CDR3 length equals 15 residues. CDR3 residues: CASSLTSGGRNEQFF. DNA of the CDR3: TGTGCCAGCAGCCTCACTAGCGGGGGACGCAATGAGCAGTTCTTC.

The chain combines TRBV5-6 with TRBJ2-7, with D unresolved. Trimming pared 3 bases from V and 4 bases from J, leaving 8 bases between. In germline, CDR1 is SGHDT, CDR2 YYEEEE. This CDR3 has 12 amino acids. CDR3 bases: TGTGCCAGCAGCTACACAGATTACGAGCAGTACTTC. Amino acid sequence: CASSYTDYEQYF.

V usage is TRBV4-1 and J usage is TRBJ2-1; TRBD2 might be the D (7 bases). The CDR3 runs to 16 residues. CDR1 is MGHRA and CDR2 is YSYEKL in the germline V gene. Trimming shortened V by 3 bases and J by 8 bases, and 20 bases separated the two germline ends. The CDR3 DNA follows: TGCGCCAGCAGCCAGACGCCTGGACAGCGGGGCGATGAGCAGTTCTTC. This codes for CASSQTPGQRGDEQFF.

This rearrangement joins TRBV27 to TRBJ1-1; D possibly corresponds to TRBD1 (6 bases). Between the trimmed V and J ends, which lost 6 bases and 0 bases, there was a span of 8 bases. This CDR3 comprises 13 residues. Germline CDR1 reads MNHEY; CDR2 reads SMNVEV (reference sequence). Here the CDR3 DNA reads TGTGCCAGCAGGGGGACACTGAACACTGAAGCTTTCTTT. Its protein product is CASRGTLNTEAFF.